These T cell receptor beta chains were read from a single sample in a study of blood T cell repertoires in COVID-19. This table comes from immunoSEQ multiplex PCR, and its TCRdb copy is limited to in-frame clones, with some not included. In the table there are about 200,000 clones, approximately 92% of which are singletons. Sequenced: peripheral blood. The receptor source for this set is a man aged 50-60 years with acute or convalescent COVID-19. Each CDR3 is given with its conserved first and last residue. Each record gives: J gene, V gene, D gene, clone size, CDR3 DNA, CDR3 protein. D genes are given only for firm matches. Some rows have no size entry. The others give once, few or many, or a class for an expanded clone.

j_gene: TRBJ1-6
v_gene: TRBV11-1
d_gene: TRBD1
abundance: NA
CDR3nt: TGTGCCAGCAGCATGGGACAGGGTTTCAATTCACCCCTCCACTTT
CDR3aa: CASSMGQGFNSPLHF

j_gene: TRBJ2-1
v_gene: TRBV7-2
d_gene: NA
abundance: NA
CDR3nt: TGTGCCAGCAGCCTAAGTCCCGGACAACACAATGAGCAGTTCTTC
CDR3aa: CASSLSPGQHNEQFF

j_gene: TRBJ2-2
v_gene: TRBV29-1
d_gene: TRBD1
abundance: once
CDR3nt: TGCAGCGTCCAAACCGGGGACAGTGGAACCGGGGAGCTGTTTTTT
CDR3aa: CSVQTGDSGTGELFF

j_gene: TRBJ2-7
v_gene: TRBV7-7
d_gene: TRBD1
abundance: NA
CDR3nt: TGTGCCAGCAGCTTAGGCCCCTCAAGGGGACAGGCAACCTACGAGCAGTACTTC
CDR3aa: CASSLGPSRGQATYEQYF

j_gene: TRBJ1-1
v_gene: TRBV7-9
d_gene: NA
abundance: NA
CDR3nt: TGTGCCAGCAGCTCAGAACCTTACACTGAAGCTTTCTTT
CDR3aa: CASSSEPYTEAFF

j_gene: TRBJ2-2
v_gene: TRBV11-2
d_gene: NA
abundance: NA
CDR3nt: TGTGCCAGCAGCTTAGTTGTGACTAGGTTCTCCGGGGAGCTGTTTTTT
CDR3aa: CASSLVVTRFSGELFF

j_gene: TRBJ2-3
v_gene: TRBV7-2
d_gene: TRBD2
abundance: NA
CDR3nt: TGTGCCAGCAGCTTACGGGGGGCTAGCGGGATCACAGATACGCAGTATTTT
CDR3aa: CASSLRGASGITDTQYF

j_gene: TRBJ1-6
v_gene: TRBV9
d_gene: TRBD1
abundance: few
CDR3nt: TGTGCCAGCAGCACGACCGGGACAGGGGTTTCACCCCTCCACTTT
CDR3aa: CASSTTGTGVSPLHF

j_gene: TRBJ2-3
v_gene: TRBV10-1
d_gene: TRBD1
abundance: NA
CDR3nt: TGCGCCAGCAGTGTAACCGGGACAGGGGGTGCAGATACGCAGTATTTT
CDR3aa: CASSVTGTGGADTQYF

j_gene: TRBJ1-2
v_gene: TRBV1
d_gene: NA
abundance: NA
CDR3nt: TGCACCAGGGGGGGAGGGACAACCTTCTATGGCTACACCTTC
CDR3aa: CTRGGGTTFYGYTF

j_gene: TRBJ1-5
v_gene: TRBV6-2/TRBV6-3
d_gene: NA
abundance: NA
CDR3nt: TGTGCCAGCAGTACGAAGCCACAGGGTTGGGCCCCCAATCAGCCCCAGCATTTT
CDR3aa: CASSTKPQGWAPNQPQHF

j_gene: TRBJ2-2
v_gene: TRBV19
d_gene: NA
abundance: few
CDR3nt: TGTGCCAGTAGTATACAAGCTGACACCGGGGAGCTGTTTTTT
CDR3aa: CASSIQADTGELFF

j_gene: TRBJ1-5
v_gene: TRBV19
d_gene: TRBD1
abundance: few
CDR3nt: TGTGCCAGTAGCGAGACAGGGGGCAATCAGCCCCAGCATTTT
CDR3aa: CASSETGGNQPQHF

j_gene: TRBJ1-2
v_gene: TRBV9
d_gene: NA
abundance: NA
CDR3nt: TGTGCCAGCAGCGTAGCTCTAAACAGGGAAGGAACTAATTATGGCTACACCTTC
CDR3aa: CASSVALNREGTNYGYTF

j_gene: TRBJ2-3
v_gene: TRBV28
d_gene: TRBD2
abundance: NA
CDR3nt: TGTGCCAGCAGTTCCCGACTAGCGGGCGCGGGGCCAGATACGCAGTATTTT
CDR3aa: CASSSRLAGAGPDTQYF

j_gene: TRBJ1-1
v_gene: TRBV4-1
d_gene: TRBD1
abundance: NA
CDR3nt: TGCGCCAGCAGCCAGGGGACAGAGAACACTGAAGCTTTCTTT
CDR3aa: CASSQGTENTEAFF

j_gene: TRBJ1-1
v_gene: TRBV7-2
d_gene: NA
abundance: few
CDR3nt: TGTGCCAGCAGCTGGGGGCTGTTGAACACTGAAGCTTTCTTT
CDR3aa: CASSWGLLNTEAFF

j_gene: TRBJ2-1
v_gene: TRBV5-1
d_gene: NA
abundance: NA
CDR3nt: TGCGCCAGCAGCTTGGTGGGGGGATCCTACAATGAGCAGTTCTTC
CDR3aa: CASSLVGGSYNEQFF

j_gene: TRBJ2-3
v_gene: TRBV13
d_gene: NA
abundance: NA
CDR3nt: TGTGCCAGCAGCCCCCGCTACTCCCCAGATACGCAGTATTTT
CDR3aa: CASSPRYSPDTQYF

j_gene: TRBJ2-7
v_gene: TRBV18
d_gene: NA
abundance: NA
CDR3nt: TGTGCCAGCTCACCCCTTGGTGGAACTAGCTCCTACGAGCAGTACTTC
CDR3aa: CASSPLGGTSSYEQYF

j_gene: TRBJ2-5
v_gene: TRBV6-5
d_gene: TRBD1
abundance: NA
CDR3nt: TGTGCCAGCAGCCGATGGGGGGGACAGGGGGAGACCCAGTACTTC
CDR3aa: CASSRWGGQGETQYF

j_gene: TRBJ1-3
v_gene: TRBV9
d_gene: TRBD1
abundance: NA
CDR3nt: TGTGCCAGCAGCCCGGGGACAGGGGGAAACACCATATATTTT
CDR3aa: CASSPGTGGNTIYF

j_gene: TRBJ2-3
v_gene: TRBV20-1
d_gene: TRBD2
abundance: many
CDR3nt: TGCAGTGCTACCATCTCGGGGGGGCAGTATTTT
CDR3aa: CSATISGGQYF

j_gene: TRBJ1-1
v_gene: TRBV6-2/TRBV6-3
d_gene: TRBD1
abundance: NA
CDR3nt: TGTGCCAGCAGTTTTAACAGGGGGATGAACACTGAAGCTTTCTTT
CDR3aa: CASSFNRGMNTEAFF

j_gene: TRBJ1-4
v_gene: TRBV10-3
d_gene: NA
abundance: NA
CDR3nt: TGTGCCATCAGTGAGTCGACTACCCTCGGATGGGGAGAAAAACTGTTTTTT
CDR3aa: CAISESTTLGWGEKLFF

j_gene: TRBJ2-5
v_gene: TRBV5-8
d_gene: TRBD2
abundance: NA
CDR3nt: TGTGCCAGCAGGGTACTAGCGGGAAGGGAGACCCAGTACTTC
CDR3aa: CASRVLAGRETQYF

j_gene: TRBJ1-6
v_gene: TRBV2
d_gene: TRBD1
abundance: NA
CDR3nt: TGTGCCAGCGGGAGGACAGGCCCCTCCTATAATTCACCCCTCCACTTT
CDR3aa: CASGRTGPSYNSPLHF

j_gene: TRBJ1-6
v_gene: TRBV19
d_gene: TRBD1
abundance: NA
CDR3nt: TGTGCCAGTAGTATTGGCGGGACAGGGTTTAGACCCCTCCACTTT
CDR3aa: CASSIGGTGFRPLHF

j_gene: TRBJ1-5
v_gene: TRBV6-5
d_gene: NA
abundance: NA
CDR3nt: TGTGCCAGCAGGGACACTGATCAGCCCCAGCATTTT
CDR3aa: CASRDTDQPQHF

j_gene: TRBJ2-1
v_gene: TRBV7-3
d_gene: NA
abundance: NA
CDR3nt: TGTGCCAGCAGCTTAACCGGAAGCGGAGGATCCTACAATGAGCAGTTCTTC
CDR3aa: CASSLTGSGGSYNEQFF

j_gene: TRBJ2-2
v_gene: TRBV21-1
d_gene: NA
abundance: NA
CDR3nt: TGTGCCAGCAGCAAAGGCGGGACTCCGAACACCGGGGAGCTGTTTTTT
CDR3aa: CASSKGGTPNTGELFF

j_gene: TRBJ1-1
v_gene: TRBV6-5
d_gene: NA
abundance: once
CDR3nt: TGTGCCAGCAGTTTAACTCAGGGTGGCACTGAAGCTTTCTTT
CDR3aa: CASSLTQGGTEAFF

j_gene: TRBJ1-2
v_gene: TRBV28
d_gene: TRBD1
abundance: NA
CDR3nt: TGTGCCAGCAGTTTACCCGGGACAGGGACCAAGGTTGGCTACACCTTC
CDR3aa: CASSLPGTGTKVGYTF

j_gene: TRBJ1-1
v_gene: TRBV5-4
d_gene: TRBD1
abundance: NA
CDR3nt: TGTGCCAGCAGCTCCGGGACAGGGGGCGAGGAAGCTTTCTTT
CDR3aa: CASSSGTGGEEAFF

j_gene: TRBJ2-6
v_gene: TRBV4-1
d_gene: NA
abundance: NA
CDR3nt: TGCGCCAGCAGCCAAGTGGAGGGCAGGTCGAACTCTGGGGCCAACGTCCTGACTTTC
CDR3aa: CASSQVEGRSNSGANVLTF

j_gene: TRBJ1-6
v_gene: TRBV5-4
d_gene: NA
abundance: few
CDR3nt: TGTGCCAGCAGCTGGACAAATTCACCCCTCCACTTT
CDR3aa: CASSWTNSPLHF

j_gene: TRBJ2-3
v_gene: TRBV4-3
d_gene: NA
abundance: NA
CDR3nt: TGCGCCAGCAGCCAGGGGGGAGGCACAGATACGCAGTATTTT
CDR3aa: CASSQGGGTDTQYF